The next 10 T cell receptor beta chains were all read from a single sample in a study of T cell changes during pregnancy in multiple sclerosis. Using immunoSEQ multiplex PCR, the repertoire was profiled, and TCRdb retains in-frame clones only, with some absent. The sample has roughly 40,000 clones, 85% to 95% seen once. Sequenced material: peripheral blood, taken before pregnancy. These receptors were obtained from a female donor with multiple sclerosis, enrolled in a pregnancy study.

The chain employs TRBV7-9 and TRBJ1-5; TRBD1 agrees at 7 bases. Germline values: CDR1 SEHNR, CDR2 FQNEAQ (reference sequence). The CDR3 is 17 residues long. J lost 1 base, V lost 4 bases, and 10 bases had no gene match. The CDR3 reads CASSSTKGGSSNQPQHF. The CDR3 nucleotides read TGTGCCAGCAGCTCTACAAAAGGGGGCTCAAGCAATCAGCCCCAGCATTTT. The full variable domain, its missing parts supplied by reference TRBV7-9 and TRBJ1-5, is DTGVSQNPRHKITKRGQNVTFRCDPISEHNRLYWYRQTLGQGPEFLTYFQNEAQLEKSRLLSDRFSAERPKGSFSTLEIQRTEQGDSAMYLCASSSTKGGSSNQPQHFGDGTRLSIL.

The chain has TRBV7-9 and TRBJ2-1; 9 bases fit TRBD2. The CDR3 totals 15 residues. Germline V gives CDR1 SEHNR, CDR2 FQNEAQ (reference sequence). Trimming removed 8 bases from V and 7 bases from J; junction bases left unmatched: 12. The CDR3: CASSRGVAGVNEQFF. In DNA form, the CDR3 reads TGTGCCAGCTCGAGGGGGGTAGCGGGAGTTAATGAGCAGTTCTTC. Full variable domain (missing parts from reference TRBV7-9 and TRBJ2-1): DTGVSQNPRHKITKRGQNVTFRCDPISEHNRLYWYRQTLGQGPEFLTYFQNEAQLEKSRLLSDRFSAERPKGSFSTLEIQRTEQGDSAMYLCASSRGVAGVNEQFFGPGTRLTVL.

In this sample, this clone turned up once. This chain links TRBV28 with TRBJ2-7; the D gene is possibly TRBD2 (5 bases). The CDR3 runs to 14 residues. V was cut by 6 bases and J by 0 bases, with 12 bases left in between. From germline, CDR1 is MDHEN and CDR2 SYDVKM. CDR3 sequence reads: CASRYGGSSYEQYF. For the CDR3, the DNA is TGTGCCAGCAGATATGGAGGTTCCTCCTACGAGCAGTACTTC.

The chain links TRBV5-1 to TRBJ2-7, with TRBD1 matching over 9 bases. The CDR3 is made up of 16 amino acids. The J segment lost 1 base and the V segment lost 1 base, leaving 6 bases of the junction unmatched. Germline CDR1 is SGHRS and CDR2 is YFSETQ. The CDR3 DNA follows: TGCGCCAGCAGCTTGACCGGGACAGGGCTTTCCTACGAGCAGTACTTC. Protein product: CASSLTGTGLSYEQYF.

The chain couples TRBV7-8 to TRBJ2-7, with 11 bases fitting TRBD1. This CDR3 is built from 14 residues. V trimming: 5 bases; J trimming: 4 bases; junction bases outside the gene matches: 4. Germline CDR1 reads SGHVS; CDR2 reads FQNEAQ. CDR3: CASSPGTGGYEQYF. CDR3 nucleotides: TGTGCCAGCAGCCCGGGGACAGGGGGGTACGAGCAGTACTTC. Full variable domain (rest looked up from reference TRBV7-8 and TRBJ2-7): GAGVSQSPRYKVAKRGQDVALRCDPISGHVSLFWYQQALGQGPEFLTYFQNEAQLDKSGLPSDRFFAERPEGSVSTLKIQRTQQEDSAVYLCASSPGTGGYEQYFGPGTRLTVT.

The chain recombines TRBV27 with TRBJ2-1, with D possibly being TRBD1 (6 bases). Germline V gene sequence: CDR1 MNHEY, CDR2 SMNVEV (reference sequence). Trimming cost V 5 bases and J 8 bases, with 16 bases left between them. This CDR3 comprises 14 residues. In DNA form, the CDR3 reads TGTGCCAGCAGTCTCCAACAGGGTTGGCATGAGCAGTTCTTC. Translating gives CASSLQQGWHEQFF.

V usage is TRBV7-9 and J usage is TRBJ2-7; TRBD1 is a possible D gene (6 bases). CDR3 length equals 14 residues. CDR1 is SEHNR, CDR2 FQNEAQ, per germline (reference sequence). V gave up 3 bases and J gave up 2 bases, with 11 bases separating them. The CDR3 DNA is TGTGCCAGCAGCTTCCTCCAGGGGACCTACGAGCAGTACTTC. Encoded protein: CASSFLQGTYEQYF. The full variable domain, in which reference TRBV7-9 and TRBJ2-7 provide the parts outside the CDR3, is DTGVSQNPRHKITKRGQNVTFRCDPISEHNRLYWYRQTLGQGPEFLTYFQNEAQLEKSRLLSDRFSAERPKGSFSTLEIQRTEQGDSAMYLCASSFLQGTYEQYFGPGTRLTVT.

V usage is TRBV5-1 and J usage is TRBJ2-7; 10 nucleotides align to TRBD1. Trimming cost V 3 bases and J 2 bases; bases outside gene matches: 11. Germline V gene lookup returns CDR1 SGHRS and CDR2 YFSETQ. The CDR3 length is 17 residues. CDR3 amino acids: CASSSARSGTGAYEQYF. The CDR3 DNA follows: TGCGCCAGCAGCTCGGCGAGATCCGGGACAGGGGCCTACGAGCAGTACTTC.

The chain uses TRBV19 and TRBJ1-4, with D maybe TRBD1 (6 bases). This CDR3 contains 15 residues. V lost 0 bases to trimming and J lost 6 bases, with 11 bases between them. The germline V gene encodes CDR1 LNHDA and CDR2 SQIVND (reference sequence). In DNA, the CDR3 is TGTGCCAGTAGTATAGATGGCAGGGGAGATGAAAAACTGTTTTTT. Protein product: CASSIDGRGDEKLFF. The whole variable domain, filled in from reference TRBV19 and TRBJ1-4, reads DGGITQSPKYLFRKEGQNVTLSCEQNLNHDAMYWYRQDPGQGLRLIYYSQIVNDFQKGDIAEGYSVSREKKESFPLTVTSAQKNPTAFYLCASSIDGRGDEKLFFGSGTQLSVL.

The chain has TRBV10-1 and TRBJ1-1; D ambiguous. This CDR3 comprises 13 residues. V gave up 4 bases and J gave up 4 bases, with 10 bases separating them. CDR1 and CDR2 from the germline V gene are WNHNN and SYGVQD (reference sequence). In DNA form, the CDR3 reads TGCGCCAGCAGTGCGGCGACTGGCACTGAAGCTTTCTTT. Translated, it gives CASSAATGTEAFF.